This record concerns one TCR beta chain sequence. The authors ran a second PCR of about 6 to 12 cycles using a sample-barcoded 5' primer and a J-beta primer mix. MiXCR was run by TCRdb on the 5' RACE reads, yielding one entry per CDR3 protein. This table has 600,000 to 900,000 distinct CDR3 sequences, roughly 25% appearing once. This record belongs to a study of blood T cells in healthy people across ages. The CDR3 sequence is 15 residues long. Germline-derived CDR1 and CDR2 are DFQATT and SNEGSKA (reference sequence). The same data also contributed to another study, on T cells of mothers and their children.

This chain connects TRBV20-1 to TRBJ2-5; possibly TRBD2 for D (5 bases). The end of the DNA aligns better with TRBJ2-1, so the J call may be wrong. This sequence originates from a boy between 10 and 17 years old in good health. Specimen: blood. The CDR3 loop reads CSARDSLAWNNEQFF. The CDR3 DNA is TGCAGTGCTAGAGATAGCCTAGCTTGGAACAATGAGCAGTTCTTC.